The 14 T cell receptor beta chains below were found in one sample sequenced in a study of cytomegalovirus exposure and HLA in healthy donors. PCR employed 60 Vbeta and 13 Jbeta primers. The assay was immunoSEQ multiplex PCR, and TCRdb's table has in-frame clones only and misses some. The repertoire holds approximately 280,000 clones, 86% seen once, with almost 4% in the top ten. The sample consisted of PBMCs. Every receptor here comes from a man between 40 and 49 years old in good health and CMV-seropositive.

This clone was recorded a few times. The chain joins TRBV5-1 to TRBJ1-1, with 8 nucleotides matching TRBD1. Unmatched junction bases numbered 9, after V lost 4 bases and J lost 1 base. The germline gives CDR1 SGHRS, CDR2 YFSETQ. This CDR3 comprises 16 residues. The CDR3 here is CASSTLGQGGNTEAFF. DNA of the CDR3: TGCGCCAGCAGCACACTCGGACAGGGTGGGAACACTGAAGCTTTCTTT.

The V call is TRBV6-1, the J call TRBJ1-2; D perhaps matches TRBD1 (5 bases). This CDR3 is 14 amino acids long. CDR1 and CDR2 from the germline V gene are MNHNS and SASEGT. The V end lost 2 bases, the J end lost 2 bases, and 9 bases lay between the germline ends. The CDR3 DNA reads TGTGCCAGCAGTGAATATGCAGGGAACTATGGCTACACCTTC. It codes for CASSEYAGNYGYTF.

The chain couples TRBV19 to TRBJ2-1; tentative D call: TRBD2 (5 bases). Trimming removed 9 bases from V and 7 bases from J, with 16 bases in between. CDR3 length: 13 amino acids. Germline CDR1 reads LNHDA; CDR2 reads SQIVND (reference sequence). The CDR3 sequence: CASRVSGGNEQFF. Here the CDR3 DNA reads TGTGCCAGCCGGGTCAGTGGAGGAAATGAGCAGTTCTTC.

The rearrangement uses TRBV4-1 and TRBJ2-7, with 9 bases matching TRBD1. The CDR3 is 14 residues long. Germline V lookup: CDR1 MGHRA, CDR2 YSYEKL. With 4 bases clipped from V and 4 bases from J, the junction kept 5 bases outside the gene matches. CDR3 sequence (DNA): TGCGCCAGCAGCCCCGACAGGGGGTTATACGAGCAGTACTTC. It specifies CASSPDRGLYEQYF.

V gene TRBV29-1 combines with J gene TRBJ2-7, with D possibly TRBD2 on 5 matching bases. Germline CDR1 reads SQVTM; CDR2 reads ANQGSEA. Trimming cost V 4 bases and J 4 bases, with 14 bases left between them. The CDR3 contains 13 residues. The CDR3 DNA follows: TGCAGCGTTGTAGCGAACACACAGTACGAGCAGTACTTC. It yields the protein CSVVANTQYEQYF.

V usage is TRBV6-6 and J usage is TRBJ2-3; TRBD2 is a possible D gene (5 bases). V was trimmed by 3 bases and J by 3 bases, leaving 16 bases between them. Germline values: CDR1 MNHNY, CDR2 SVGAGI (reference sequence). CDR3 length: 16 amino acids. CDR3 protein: CASSYSGSPSTDTQYF. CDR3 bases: TGTGCCAGCAGTTATTCGGGATCACCAAGTACAGATACGCAGTATTTT.

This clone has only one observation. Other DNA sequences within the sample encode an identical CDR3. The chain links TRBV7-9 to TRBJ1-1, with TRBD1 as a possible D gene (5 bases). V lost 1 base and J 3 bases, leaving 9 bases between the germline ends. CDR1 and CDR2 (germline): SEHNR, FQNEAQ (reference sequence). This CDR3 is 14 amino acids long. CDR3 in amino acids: CASSLVGGDTEAFF. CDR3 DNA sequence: TGTGCCAGCAGCTTAGTGGGGGGGGACACTGAAGCTTTCTTT.

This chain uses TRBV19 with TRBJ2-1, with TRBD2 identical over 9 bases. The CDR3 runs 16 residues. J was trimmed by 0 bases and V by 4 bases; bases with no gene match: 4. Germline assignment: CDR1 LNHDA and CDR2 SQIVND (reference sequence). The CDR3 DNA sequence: TGTGCCAGTAGTAGTAGCGGGGGACTCTCCTACAATGAGCAGTTCTTC. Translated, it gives CASSSSGGLSYNEQFF. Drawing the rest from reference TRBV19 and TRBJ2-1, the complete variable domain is DGGITQSPKYLFRKEGQNVTLSCEQNLNHDAMYWYRQDPGQGLRLIYYSQIVNDFQKGDIAEGYSVSREKKESFPLTVTSAQKNPTAFYLCASSSSGGLSYNEQFFGPGTRLTVL.

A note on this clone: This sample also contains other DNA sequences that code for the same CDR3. CDR3 residues: CASSQLAGAYNEQFF. The DNA of the CDR3 is TGTGCCAGCAGCCAACTAGCGGGAGCTTACAATGAGCAGTTCTTC. V usage is TRBV7-3 and J usage is TRBJ2-1; 11 bases line up with TRBD2. The length of the CDR3 is 15 residues. Germline V gene sequence: CDR1 SGHTA, CDR2 FQGTGA. J was trimmed by 4 bases and V by 5 bases; bases with no gene match: 4.

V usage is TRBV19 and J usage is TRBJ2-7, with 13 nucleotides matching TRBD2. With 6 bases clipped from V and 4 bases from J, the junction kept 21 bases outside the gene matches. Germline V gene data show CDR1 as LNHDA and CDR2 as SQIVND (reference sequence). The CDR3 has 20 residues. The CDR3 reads CASSQAGLRTSGRMGYEQYF. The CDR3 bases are TGTGCCAGTAGCCAGGCGGGGCTTCGGACTAGCGGGAGAATGGGATACGAGCAGTACTTC.

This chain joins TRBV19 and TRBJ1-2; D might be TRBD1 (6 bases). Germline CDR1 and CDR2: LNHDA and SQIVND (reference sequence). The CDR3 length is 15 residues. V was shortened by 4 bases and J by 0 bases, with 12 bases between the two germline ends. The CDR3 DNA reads TGTGCCAGTAGTAGGGGGCTTAATACTAACTATGGCTACACCTTC. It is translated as CASSRGLNTNYGYTF. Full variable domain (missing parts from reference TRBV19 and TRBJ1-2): DGGITQSPKYLFRKEGQNVTLSCEQNLNHDAMYWYRQDPGQGLRLIYYSQIVNDFQKGDIAEGYSVSREKKESFPLTVTSAQKNPTAFYLCASSRGLNTNYGYTFGSGTRLTVV.

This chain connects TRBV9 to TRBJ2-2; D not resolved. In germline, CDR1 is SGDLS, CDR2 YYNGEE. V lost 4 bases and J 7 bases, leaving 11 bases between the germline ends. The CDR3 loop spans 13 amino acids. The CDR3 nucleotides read TGTGCCAGCAGCCCAGGTCCGGACGGGGAGCTGTTTTTT. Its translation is CASSPGPDGELFF.

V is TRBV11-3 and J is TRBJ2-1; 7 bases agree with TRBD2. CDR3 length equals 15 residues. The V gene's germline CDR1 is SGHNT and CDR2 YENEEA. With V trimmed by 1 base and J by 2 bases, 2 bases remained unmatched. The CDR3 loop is CASSLGAGAYNEQFF. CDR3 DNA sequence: TGTGCCAGCAGCTTAGGCGCGGGAGCCTACAATGAGCAGTTCTTC. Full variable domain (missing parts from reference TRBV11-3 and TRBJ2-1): EAGVVQSPRYKIIEKKQPVAFWCNPISGHNTLYWYLQNLGQGPELLIRYENEEAVDDSQLPKDRFSAERLKGVDSTLKIQPAELGDSAVYLCASSLGAGAYNEQFFGPGTRLTVL.

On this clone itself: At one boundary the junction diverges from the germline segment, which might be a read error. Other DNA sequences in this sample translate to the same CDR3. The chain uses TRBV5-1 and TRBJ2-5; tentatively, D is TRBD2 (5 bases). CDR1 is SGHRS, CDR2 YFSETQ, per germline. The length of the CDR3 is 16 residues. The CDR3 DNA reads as TGCGCCAGTAGCTTGGCCACGGGGTCCGAGGAAGAGACCCAGTACTTC. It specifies CASSLATGSEEETQYF.